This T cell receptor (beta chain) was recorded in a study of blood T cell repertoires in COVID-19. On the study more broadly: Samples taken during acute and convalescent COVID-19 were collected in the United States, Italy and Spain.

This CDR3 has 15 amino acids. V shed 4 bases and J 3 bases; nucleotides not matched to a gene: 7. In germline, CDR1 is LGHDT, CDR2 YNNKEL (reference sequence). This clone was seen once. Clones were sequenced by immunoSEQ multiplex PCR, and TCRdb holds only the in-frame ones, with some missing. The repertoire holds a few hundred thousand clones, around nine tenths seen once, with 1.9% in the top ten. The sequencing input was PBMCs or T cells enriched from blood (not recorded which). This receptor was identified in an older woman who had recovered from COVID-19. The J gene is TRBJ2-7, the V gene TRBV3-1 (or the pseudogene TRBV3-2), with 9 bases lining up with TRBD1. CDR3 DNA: TGTGCCAGCAGCCTGACGGGACAGGGCTTCTACGAGCAGTACTTC. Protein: CASSLTGQGFYEQYF.